This T cell receptor (beta chain) is drawn from a study of cytomegalovirus exposure and HLA in healthy donors. Study overall: A previous analysis identified approximately 110 million unique TCR beta sequences derived from 180 million or so T cells.

The V gene's germline CDR1 is SGHRS and CDR2 YFSETQ. This CDR3 contains 14 residues. The V end was cut by 4 bases, the J end by 7 bases, with 17 bases between. 13 Jbeta primers and 60 Vbeta primers were used for the PCR. Assay: immunoSEQ multiplex PCR; the TCRdb copy retains only in-frame clones and omits some. Among some 150,000 clones listed, roughly 78% were seen once. Study conclusions and caveats: Reportedly, cytomegalovirus status was diagnosed with high sensitivity and specificity.

A single count supports this clone. Its antigen is still unknown. This TCR came from a man aged 50 or older in good health and CMV-seropositive. The chain employs TRBV5-1 and TRBJ1-2, with D unclear. The sample taken for sequencing was PBMCs. CDR3 in amino acids: CASSPGGPGTGYTF. The DNA for the CDR3 is TGCGCCAGCAGCCCCGGAGGGCCAGGCACTGGCTACACCTTC.